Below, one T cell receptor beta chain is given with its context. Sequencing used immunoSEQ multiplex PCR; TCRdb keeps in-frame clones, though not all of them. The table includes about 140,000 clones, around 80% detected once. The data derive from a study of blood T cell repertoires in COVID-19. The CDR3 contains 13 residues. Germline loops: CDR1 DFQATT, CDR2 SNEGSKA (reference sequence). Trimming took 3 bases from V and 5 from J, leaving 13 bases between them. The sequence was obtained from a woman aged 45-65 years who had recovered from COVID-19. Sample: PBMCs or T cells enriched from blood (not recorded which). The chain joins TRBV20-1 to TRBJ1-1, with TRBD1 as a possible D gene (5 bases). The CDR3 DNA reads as TGCAGTGCTAGTGTGGGGGGAAAAACTGAAGCTTTCTTT. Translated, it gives CSASVGGKTEAFF.